A single sample gave rise to the 22 T cell receptor beta chains below, sequenced in a study of immune reconstitution after stem cell transplant in scleroderma. TCRdb reanalysed the RT-PCR reads using MiXCR and keeps one entry per CDR3 protein. The table includes about 4,000 distinct CDR3 sequences, roughly 6.6% detected once. This material was obtained before or after autologous hematopoietic stem cell transplantation (not recorded which). Receptor source: a female donor with systemic sclerosis.

Points on this clonotype: A clone one base away is much larger, so this may be a read error. The chain is built from TRBV7-3 and TRBJ2-1, with 8 bases identical to TRBD2. Germline lookup yields CDR1 SGHTA and CDR2 FQGTGA. This CDR3 is 15 amino acids long. CDR3 amino acids: CTSSLTPGGPNEQFF. CDR3 nucleotides: TGTACCAGCAGCTTAACTCCGGGAGGGCCCAATGAGCAGTTCTTC.

Judged by abundance, this clonotype is medium-sized. The chain has TRBV18 and TRBJ1-5, with no clear D. V was clipped by 3 bases and J by 9 bases, with 9 bases between them. There are 12 residues in the CDR3. Germline V gene lookup returns CDR1 KGHSH and CDR2 LQKENI. CDR3 loop: CASSPPTGPQHF. The CDR3 DNA follows: TGTGCCAGCTCACCTCCTACGGGGCCCCAGCATTTT.

This clonotype is medium-sized in the sample. V and J are TRBV21-1 and TRBJ1-4. TRBV21-1 is a pseudogene locus. This CDR3 has 11 amino acids. CDR3 in DNA: TGTGCCAGCAGATTATTTGAAAAACTGTTTTTT. Translating gives CASRLFEKLFF.

By share, this clonotype ranks as large. The V and J genes are TRBV28 and TRBJ1-5; D is uncertain. CDR1 is MDHEN, CDR2 SYDVKM, per germline. V lost 3 bases to trimming and J lost 8 bases, with 5 bases between them. The CDR3 runs to 11 residues. The CDR3 DNA reads as TGTGCCAGCAGTTTCGTAGAGCCCCAGCATTTT. Its translation is CASSFVEPQHF.

This clonotype qualifies as medium-sized. The chain uses TRBV7-2 and TRBJ2-7; 7 nucleotides match TRBD1. Per germline, CDR1 SGHTA and CDR2 FQGNSA. The J segment lost 3 bases and the V segment lost 2 bases, leaving 7 bases of the junction unmatched. This CDR3 has 15 amino acids. The CDR3 protein is CASSLPGQTSYEQYF. The DNA of the CDR3 is TGTGCCAGCAGCTTACCGGGACAGACGAGCTACGAGCAGTACTTC.

This clonotype qualifies as medium-sized. This chain connects TRBV5-1 to TRBJ2-7; 9 bases agree with TRBD1. The germline CDR1 and CDR2 sequences are SGHRS and YFSETQ. Losses at the gene ends were 4 bases for V and 7 bases for J; bases not matched to a gene: 9. The CDR3 runs 14 residues. The CDR3 nucleotides are TGCGCCAGCAGCCACCCGGGACAGGGTGGAGAGCAGTACTTC. Translating it yields CASSHPGQGGEQYF.

By proportion, this clonotype is medium-sized. The chain joins TRBV20-1 to TRBJ2-1; D gene ambiguous. The ends were cut back, 6 bases at V and 6 bases at J, with 9 bases in the middle. This CDR3 region has 11 residues. Germline assignment: CDR1 DFQATT and CDR2 SNEGSKA (reference sequence). CDR3 loop: CSATNSNEQFF. CDR3 nucleotides: TGCAGTGCCACTAATAGCAATGAGCAGTTCTTC.

By sample fraction, this clonotype is medium-sized. The chain couples TRBV7-6 to TRBJ1-2; D is undetermined. Trimming took off 1 base at V and 2 bases at J, with 5 bases between the two ends. The germline V gene encodes CDR1 SGHVS and CDR2 FNYEAQ. This CDR3 has 13 amino acids. The CDR3 reads CASSLEGNYGYTF. The CDR3 DNA sequence: TGTGCCAGCAGCTTAGAAGGAAACTATGGCTACACCTTC.

By share, this clonotype counts as medium-sized. J is TRBJ2-7 and V is TRBV20-1, with TRBD1 matching 9 bases. The CDR3 consists of 15 residues. CDR1 and CDR2 (germline): DFQATT, SNEGSKA (reference sequence). With 5 bases clipped from V and 4 bases from J, the junction kept 12 bases outside the gene matches. For the CDR3, the DNA is TGCAGTGCTCGTTATCCGGGACAGGGACAATACGAGCAGTACTTC. Protein sequence: CSARYPGQGQYEQYF.

This clonotype was detected a few times. The chain combines TRBV3-1 with TRBJ1-5; 9 bases are a match to TRBD1. This CDR3 has 17 residues. Germline lookup yields CDR1 LGHDT and CDR2 YNNKEL (reference sequence). With 0 bases clipped from V and 6 bases from J, the junction kept 9 bases outside the gene matches. DNA of the CDR3: TGTGCCAGCAGCCAAGATCAAAGACAGGGGGTTGCTCAGCCCCAGCATTTT. Residues: CASSQDQRQGVAQPQHF.

By its share, this clonotype is medium-sized. This chain uses TRBV6-5 with TRBJ1-5; a weak D match, TRBD1 (6 bases). The germline CDR1 and CDR2 sequences are MNHEY and SVGAGI. The CDR3 totals 16 residues. The ends were cut back, 5 bases at V and 0 bases at J, with 14 bases in the middle. The CDR3 loop is CASSQKGGHSNQPQHF. The CDR3 nucleotides are TGTGCCAGCAGTCAAAAGGGGGGGCATAGCAATCAGCCCCAGCATTTT.

This clonotype qualifies as medium-sized. The gene calls are TRBV20-1 and TRBJ2-5; no definite D call. The CDR3 totals 13 residues. V dropped 7 bases and J dropped 4 bases, with 16 bases sitting between them. Germline V gene data show CDR1 as DFQATT and CDR2 as SNEGSKA (reference sequence). The CDR3 nucleotides read TGCAGTGAATCGGCCGTTAGGGTAGAGACCCAGTACTTC. Residues: CSESAVRVETQYF.

This clonotype is labeled as medium-sized. The J gene is TRBJ2-5, the V gene TRBV20-1; 8 bases are a match to TRBD1. Losses at the gene ends were 6 bases for V and 2 bases for J; bases not matched to a gene: 5. The CDR3 consists of 13 residues. CDR1 is DFQATT, CDR2 SNEGSKA, per germline (reference sequence). The CDR3 DNA is TGCAGTGCAACCGACAGGGGTCAAGAGACCCAGTACTTC. Protein: CSATDRGQETQYF.

This clonotype was counted a few times. The chain links TRBV27 to TRBJ2-7; D is uncertain. The CDR3 contains 15 residues. Germline CDR1 MNHEY, CDR2 SMNVEV (reference sequence). Trimming took 2 bases from V and 0 from J, leaving 11 bases between them. The DNA for the CDR3 is TGTGCCAGCAGTTTAAAGCCAGGCAGCTCCTACGAGCAGTACTTC. Translated, it gives CASSLKPGSSYEQYF.

This clonotype is medium-sized within its sample. The genes are TRBV29-1 and TRBJ2-7; 8 positions agree with TRBD1. The CDR3 covers 15 residues. V was pared by 3 bases and J by 0 bases, with 7 bases of the junction left unmatched. Germline lookup yields CDR1 SQVTM and CDR2 ANQGSEA. The CDR3 nucleotides are TGCAGCGTTGATTATGAACAGGGGGACTCCTACGAGCAGTACTTC. This codes for CSVDYEQGDSYEQYF.

This clonotype is medium-sized. The chain recombines TRBV20-1 with TRBJ2-3, with unresolved D. Deletions cut 3 bases from V and 1 base from J, with 11 bases between. CDR1 is DFQATT and CDR2 is SNEGSKA in the germline V gene (reference sequence). The CDR3 has 14 residues. The CDR3, as DNA: TGCAGTGCTAGGGGGTACGGCGGCACAGATACGCAGTATTTT. Protein sequence: CSARGYGGTDTQYF.

This clonotype is termed large (0.1 to 1%). The chain links TRBV19 to TRBJ1-2, with D possibly matching TRBD1 (6 bases). The V end lost 2 bases, the J end lost 2 bases, and 6 bases lay between the germline ends. CDR1 LNHDA and CDR2 SQIVND come from the germline V gene (reference sequence). This CDR3 is built from 13 residues. CDR3 region: CASSIQGNYGYTF. The DNA for the CDR3 is TGTGCCAGTAGTATACAGGGGAACTATGGCTACACCTTC.

This clonotype is categorized as medium-sized. The gene calls are TRBV5-1 and TRBJ2-7; D is unclear. Germline CDR1 is SGHRS and CDR2 is YFSETQ. V lost 0 bases and J lost 3, with 7 bases in between. CDR3 length: 13 residues. CDR3 DNA sequence: TGCGCCAGCAGCTTGGATTTAGGCTACGAGCAGTACTTC. The encoded protein is CASSLDLGYEQYF.

This clonotype is categorized as medium-sized. This rearrangement joins TRBV20-1 to TRBJ1-1; no clear D. Germline CDR1 and CDR2: DFQATT and SNEGSKA (reference sequence). The ends were cut back, 1 base at V and 1 base at J, with 7 bases in the middle. This CDR3 has 13 amino acids. CDR3 sequence (DNA): TGCAGTGCTAGAGTGGAAGGGAACACTGAAGCTTTCTTT. This translates into CSARVEGNTEAFF.

CDR3 DNA sequence: TGTGCCAGCAGCTTGCTCGTAGTCGCAAGCTCTGGAAACACCATATATTTT. This codes for CASSLLVVASSGNTIYF. The chain links TRBV5-6 to TRBJ1-3, with D uncertain. The V end lost 1 base, the J end lost 0 bases, and 14 bases lay between the germline ends. Germline CDR1 SGHDT, CDR2 YYEEEE. The CDR3 runs to 17 residues.

This sequence joins TRBV5-6 and TRBJ1-6, with a possible D match to TRBD1 (5 bases). Looked up from germline, CDR1 is SGHDT and CDR2 is YYEEEE. The CDR3 is made up of 14 amino acids. The V gene lost 4 bases and the J gene lost 9 bases, with 14 bases spanning the gap. The CDR3 nucleotides read TGTGCCAGCAGCCGAGGACAATGGGGTTCACCCCTCCACTTT. Translating gives CASSRGQWGSPLHF.

This clonotype is medium-sized. V and J are TRBV29-1 and TRBJ2-3, with 10 bases aligning to TRBD2. The germline CDR1 and CDR2 sequences are SQVTM and ANQGSEA. With 6 bases clipped from V and 1 base from J, the junction kept 4 bases outside the gene matches. This CDR3 has 14 amino acids. The CDR3 here is CSVWTSGRTDTQYF. CDR3 nucleotide sequence: TGCAGCGTCTGGACTAGCGGACGCACAGATACGCAGTATTTT.